The rows below give T cell receptor beta chains drawn from one sample of a study of post-analysis software for immune sequencing data. TCRdb processed the PCR reads anew with MiXCR; each CDR3 protein has one entry. The repertoire has some 260,000 distinct CDR3 sequences, 30% to 45% of them found once; the top ten carry around 4.7%. The specimen sequenced was blood. The source is a girl between 10 and 17 years old with multiple sclerosis. CDR3s include the opening cysteine and the closing phenylalanine or tryptophan. A D gene is named only where the DNA matches it firmly. The size of a clone is reported for some rows only, either as once, few or many, or as a class for expanded clones.

DNA: TGTGCCACCAGCAGAGCTTTGCAAGGAGTCACTGAAGCTTTCTTT
CDR3: CATSRALQGVTEAFF
J: TRBJ1-1
length: 15
D: NA
size: NA
V: TRBV15

DNA: TGTGCCAGCAGCGTAGGGTCTAGCGGGTGCTACGAGCAGTACTTC
CDR3: CASSVGSSGCYEQYF
J: TRBJ2-7
length: 15
D: TRBD2
size: once
V: TRBV9

DNA: TGTGCCAGCAGCAAATCGGCCGGTAGCGGGTACAATGAGCAGTTCTTC
CDR3: CASSKSAGSGYNEQFF
J: TRBJ2-1
length: 16
D: NA
size: once
V: TRBV21-1

DNA: TGTGCCAGCAGTTTTACACAGGGGACTGAAGCTTTCTTT
CDR3: CASSFTQGTEAFF
J: TRBJ1-1
length: 13
D: TRBD1
size: few
V: TRBV28

DNA: TGTGCCAGCAGTCGGGCCGGCGGCACCGGGGAGCTGTTTTTT
CDR3: CASSRAGGTGELFF
J: TRBJ2-2
length: 14
D: NA
size: few
V: TRBV6-4

DNA: TGTGCCACCAGTGATAAGACCTCTAGCACAGATACGCAGTATTTT
CDR3: CATSDKTSSTDTQYF
J: TRBJ2-3
length: 15
D: NA
size: NA
V: TRBV24-1

DNA: TGTGCCAGCAGTTCATCCACAGGGTTGGATACGCAGTATTTT
CDR3: CASSSSTGLDTQYF
J: TRBJ2-3
length: 14
D: NA
size: NA
V: TRBV6-5

DNA: TGCGCCAGCAGCTTGACAGGGGGCAGCTCTGAAGCTTTCTTT
CDR3: CASSLTGGSSEAFF
J: TRBJ1-1
length: 14
D: TRBD1
size: NA
V: TRBV5-1

DNA: TGCAGTGCTAGCTGGCGGGGGGGCCCTGAGACCCAGTACTTC
CDR3: CSASWRGGPETQYF
J: TRBJ2-5
length: 14
D: TRBD2
size: many
V: TRBV20-1

DNA: TGTGCCAGCAGTTTAGTAGGACCCTACTATGGCTACACCTTC
CDR3: CASSLVGPYYGYTF
J: TRBJ1-2
length: 14
D: NA
size: many
V: TRBV12-3/TRBV12-4

DNA: TGCAGTGCTAGTAGCGAGACTGGATACGTTGGCTACACCTTC
CDR3: CSASSETGYVGYTF
J: TRBJ1-2
length: 14
D: NA
size: NA
V: TRBV20-1

DNA: TGTGCCAGCAGTCTTGGGACAGGGGGCCCAGATACGCAGTATTTT
CDR3: CASSLGTGGPDTQYF
J: TRBJ2-3
length: 15
D: TRBD1
size: few
V: TRBV28

DNA: TGTGCCAGCATCAGACTAGCGGGGGGCCTCAATGAGCAGTTCTTC
CDR3: CASIRLAGGLNEQFF
J: TRBJ2-1
length: 15
D: TRBD2
size: few
V: TRBV5-6

DNA: TGTGCCAGCAGCTCCTCGGACAGTCCGCGTCAGCCCCAGCATTTT
CDR3: CASSSSDSPRQPQHF
J: TRBJ1-5
length: 15
D: NA
size: NA
V: TRBV7-2

DNA: TGTGCCAGCTCGCTACATAGAAATGAGCAGTTCTTC
CDR3: CASSLHRNEQFF
J: TRBJ2-1
length: 12
D: NA
size: many
V: TRBV6-5

DNA: TGTGCCAGTAGTCCCTGGGGGTCCTACAATGAGCAGTTCTTC
CDR3: CASSPWGSYNEQFF
J: TRBJ2-1
length: 14
D: NA
size: NA
V: TRBV6-5

DNA: TGCGCCAGCAGTGAGGGAGGTTGGCGGGAGAGATACAATGAGCAGTTCTTC
CDR3: CASSEGGWRERYNEQFF
J: TRBJ2-1
length: 17
D: TRBD2
size: once
V: TRBV10-1

DNA: TGTGCTAGTGGTTTGTCGCAGGGGGTTTACAATGAGCAGTTCTTC
CDR3: CASGLSQGVYNEQFF
J: TRBJ2-1
length: 15
D: TRBD1
size: many
V: TRBV12-5

DNA: TGCAGTGCTAGCCTGCCGACAGATACGCAGTATTTT
CDR3: CSASLPTDTQYF
J: TRBJ2-3
length: 12
D: NA
size: few
V: TRBV20-1

DNA: TGTGCCACCAGTGACTCGTCTATAGCGGGGAGATCCACCACAGATACGCAGTATTTT
CDR3: CATSDSSIAGRSTTDTQYF
J: TRBJ2-3
length: 19
D: TRBD2
size: few
V: TRBV24-1

DNA: TGCAGCGTTGTTTGGGACAGGGTTACCGGGGCCAACGTCCTGACTTTC
CDR3: CSVVWDRVTGANVLTF
J: TRBJ2-6
length: 16
D: TRBD1
size: NA
V: TRBV29-1

DNA: TGCAGTGCTAGGGAATCGACTAGCGGGCACTACGAGCAGTACTTC
CDR3: CSARESTSGHYEQYF
J: TRBJ2-7
length: 15
D: TRBD2
size: many
V: TRBV20-1

DNA: TGTGCCAGTAGTGAGGGGTACAATGAGCGGTTCTTC
CDR3: CASSEGYNERFF
J: TRBJ2-1
length: 12
D: NA
size: NA
V: TRBV19

DNA: TGTGCCAGCAGCCATTATAAGGAGGCCGGGGAGCGGTTTTTT
CDR3: CASSHYKEAGERFF
J: TRBJ2-2
length: 14
D: NA
size: NA
V: TRBV14

DNA: TGTGCCAGCAGCTTCGGACGGACCAATGAGCAGTTCTTC
CDR3: CASSFGRTNEQFF
J: TRBJ2-1
length: 13
D: NA
size: many
V: TRBV7-2

DNA: TGTGCCAGCAGCCTTGGACTAGCGAGGACAGATACGCAGTATTTT
CDR3: CASSLGLARTDTQYF
J: TRBJ2-3
length: 15
D: TRBD2
size: many
V: TRBV3-1

DNA: TGCAGTGCTAGGGGGACTAGCGGGGGGGCCAGGGAGACCCAGTACTTC
CDR3: CSARGTSGGARETQYF
J: TRBJ2-5
length: 16
D: TRBD2
size: many
V: TRBV20-1

DNA: TGCAGTGCTAGGCTCCCGGGGGGCGTAGAAGGCTACACCTTC
CDR3: CSARLPGGVEGYTF
J: TRBJ1-2
length: 14
D: NA
size: many
V: TRBV20-1

DNA: TGTGCCAGCTCACCGGGACTAGCGGGACGGTACGAGCAGTACTTC
CDR3: CASSPGLAGRYEQYF
J: TRBJ2-7
length: 15
D: TRBD2
size: once
V: TRBV18

DNA: TGCAGTGCTAGAGCATGGAGCGGGGGTCCCCCCGGTACGCAGTATTTT
CDR3: CSARAWSGGPPGTQYF
J: TRBJ2-3
length: 16
D: TRBD2
size: NA
V: TRBV20-1

DNA: TGTGCCAGCAGCCGCCGGGACACCCAAGAGACCCAGTACTTC
CDR3: CASSRRDTQETQYF
J: TRBJ2-5
length: 14
D: NA
size: many
V: TRBV7-8

DNA: TGTGCCAGCAGCAAGTCGGCCCTGGGCCAAGAGACCCAGTACTTC
CDR3: CASSKSALGQETQYF
J: TRBJ2-5
length: 15
D: NA
size: many
V: TRBV4-2

DNA: TGCAGCGTTGAGACTAGCGGACGACTACCTCGCACAGATACGCAGTATTTT
CDR3: CSVETSGRLPRTDTQYF
J: TRBJ2-3
length: 17
D: TRBD2
size: many
V: TRBV29-1

DNA: TGTGCCAGCAGTCCCCGAGCGGCGCAGGGGAATACGCAGTATTTT
CDR3: CASSPRAAQGNTQYF
J: TRBJ2-3
length: 15
D: NA
size: NA
V: TRBV28

DNA: TGTGCCAGCAGGTCGACTAGCGGGAGGAACAATGAGCAGTTCTTC
CDR3: CASRSTSGRNNEQFF
J: TRBJ2-1
length: 15
D: TRBD2
size: NA
V: TRBV3-1

DNA: TGTGCCAGCAACCTGGGGGGACCGTCAGAGACCCAGTACTTC
CDR3: CASNLGGPSETQYF
J: TRBJ2-5
length: 14
D: NA
size: NA
V: TRBV9

DNA: TGTGCCAGCAGCCCCCATGGGACAGGGGAACGCTACGAGCAGTACTTC
CDR3: CASSPHGTGERYEQYF
J: TRBJ2-7
length: 16
D: TRBD1
size: NA
V: TRBV9

DNA: TGTGCCGGCAGCCGGGACTACCCGGGACAGTACTTC
CDR3: CAGSRDYPGQYF
J: TRBJ2-7
length: 12
D: TRBD2
size: NA
V: TRBV12-3/TRBV12-4

DNA: TGTGCCAGCAGTTTTAGGATGGACAGCTACAATGAGCAGTTCTTC
CDR3: CASSFRMDSYNEQFF
J: TRBJ2-1
length: 15
D: NA
size: NA
V: TRBV28

DNA: TGTGCCAGCCGGGACGCTTCCTACGAGCAGTACTTC
CDR3: CASRDASYEQYF
J: TRBJ2-7
length: 12
D: NA
size: NA
V: TRBV7-2

DNA: TGCGCCAGCAGCCAGAAAGCGGGAGGCCCTCTATACGAGCAGTACTTC
CDR3: CASSQKAGGPLYEQYF
J: TRBJ2-7
length: 16
D: TRBD2
size: NA
V: TRBV7-8

DNA: TGTGCCAGCAGCTTAATCGGGAGGGGATTCCGGGACAGGGGATACGAGCAGTACTTC
CDR3: CASSLIGRGFRDRGYEQYF
J: TRBJ2-7
length: 19
D: TRBD1
size: NA
V: TRBV7-2

DNA: TGTGCCAGCAGCTACCGGGACATTTTGCTCGGGGAGACCCAGTACTTC
CDR3: CASSYRDILLGETQYF
J: TRBJ2-5
length: 16
D: NA
size: NA
V: TRBV7-2

DNA: TGCGCCAGCACCCTATCTAGAGCGGGGAACAATGAGCAGTTCTTC
CDR3: CASTLSRAGNNEQFF
J: TRBJ2-1
length: 15
D: TRBD2
size: many
V: TRBV5-1

DNA: TGTGCCAGCAGCTTAGGGGGGGTAGCACCCAACACTGAAGCTTTCTTT
CDR3: CASSLGGVAPNTEAFF
J: TRBJ1-1
length: 16
D: NA
size: many
V: TRBV7-9

DNA: TGCAGTGCAAATAGAGGGCCCTATGGCTACACCTTC
CDR3: CSANRGPYGYTF
J: TRBJ1-2
length: 12
D: NA
size: NA
V: TRBV20-1

DNA: TGCAGCGCCCGGGACACACGTCTAGGTGGGGCCAACGTCCTGACTTTC
CDR3: CSARDTRLGGANVLTF
J: TRBJ2-6
length: 16
D: NA
size: NA
V: TRBV29-1

DNA: TGTGCCATCAGTGAGTCGACGGGGAACTATGGCTACACCTTC
CDR3: CAISESTGNYGYTF
J: TRBJ1-2
length: 14
D: NA
size: many
V: TRBV10-3

DNA: TGTGCCAGCACTCTCAGGCTAGCGGTGGACAATGAGCAGTTCTTC
CDR3: CASTLRLAVDNEQFF
J: TRBJ2-1
length: 15
D: TRBD2
size: many
V: TRBV28